Below are 21 T cell receptor beta chains sequenced from a single sample in a study of long-term antiretroviral therapy in people with HIV. immunoSEQ v3.0 was run at survey level. Using immunoSEQ multiplex PCR, the repertoire was profiled, and TCRdb retains in-frame clones only, with some absent. The sample yields around 20,000 clones, 81% seen once. Sequenced material: unsorted PBMCs, taken 0.1 years before starting antiretroviral therapy. The receptors shown here come from a man aged 40-55 years with HIV.

The chain has TRBV5-1 and TRBJ2-7, with D tentatively TRBD1 (5 bases). V was pared by 4 bases and J by 6 bases, with 14 bases between. This CDR3 is built from 13 residues. From germline, CDR1 is SGHRS and CDR2 YFSETQ. CDR3 nucleotide sequence: TGCGCCAGCAGCGACTCCCTAAGGGGCGAGCAGTACTTC. Its translation is CASSDSLRGEQYF.

The chain joins TRBV30 to TRBJ2-1, with 9 bases fitting TRBD2. The V segment lost 6 bases and the J segment 1 base; nucleotides outside the gene matches: 13. The CDR3 runs to 17 residues. Germline loops: CDR1 GTSNPN, CDR2 SVGIG (reference sequence). The CDR3 region has the DNA TGTGCCTGCACTAAGGGGACGGCGGGAGGGTCCTACAATGAGCAGTTCTTC. Translating it yields CACTKGTAGGSYNEQFF.

J is TRBJ2-7 and V is TRBV28; 12 bases agree with TRBD2. CDR3 length equals 15 residues. Per the germline V gene, CDR1 is MDHEN and CDR2 is SYDVKM. Trimming at V came to 6 bases and at J to 6 bases, leaving 9 bases not matched to a gene. For the CDR3, the DNA is TGTGCCAGCAGCGTACTAGCGGGGGGTCTCGGCGAGCAGTACTTC. It specifies CASSVLAGGLGEQYF. Using reference TRBV28 and TRBJ2-7 for the parts outside the CDR3, the full variable domain is DVKVTQSSRYLVKRTGEKVFLECVQDMDHENMFWYRQDPGLGLRLIYFSYDVKMKEKGDIPEGYSVSREKKERFSLILESASTNQTSMYLCASSVLAGGLGEQYFGPGTRLTVT.

This chain joins TRBV5-4 and TRBJ2-3; the D is unclear. From germline, CDR1 is SGHNT and CDR2 YYREEE (reference sequence). V was trimmed by 1 base and J by 4 bases, leaving 7 bases between them. This CDR3 region has 13 residues. CDR3 amino acids: CASSLRAADTQYF. CDR3 DNA sequence: TGTGCCAGCAGCTTGAGGGCTGCAGATACGCAGTATTTT.

The V call is TRBV7-9, the J call TRBJ2-1; TRBD2 aligns across 8 bases. This CDR3 is 17 amino acids long. CDR1 and CDR2 (germline): SEHNR, FQNEAQ (reference sequence). V was clipped by 4 bases and J by 5 bases; unmatched bases: 13. Written as DNA, the CDR3 is TGTGCCAGCAGCTCCCCGGCCTGGGGTAGCGGGAACAATGAGCAGTTCTTC. Protein sequence: CASSSPAWGSGNNEQFF.

This clone has only a few counts. The V and J genes are TRBV7-2 and TRBJ2-2; 9 bases map to TRBD1. The J segment lost 5 bases and the V segment lost 2 bases, leaving 9 bases of the junction unmatched. Germline V CDR1 and CDR2: SGHTA, FQGNSA. The CDR3 covers 17 residues. The CDR3 sequence is CASSLTPTGGETGELFF. The DNA for the CDR3 is TGTGCCAGCAGCTTAACTCCCACAGGGGGCGAGACCGGGGAGCTGTTTTTT.

This CDR3 reads CASSQTRGRGYTF. CDR3 bases: TGTGCCAGCAGTCAAACCAGGGGAAGGGGCTACACCTTC. The J gene is TRBJ1-2, the V gene TRBV6-5, with a possible D match to TRBD1 (6 bases). CDR3 size: 13 residues. Deletions cut 5 bases from V and 8 bases from J, with 15 bases between. The germline V gene has CDR1 MNHEY and CDR2 SVGAGI.

The CDR3 nucleotides are TGTCCGAACAGATGCAATCAGCCCCAGCATTTT. It translates to CPNRCNQPQHF. The chain joins TRBV21-1 to TRBJ1-5; the DNA was not used to check the table's D call, TRBD1. TRBV21-1 is deemed a pseudogene. This CDR3 has 11 residues.

This chain connects TRBV29-1 to TRBJ2-5; 7 bases fit TRBD2. CDR3 length: 12 residues. CDR1 is SQVTM, CDR2 ANQGSEA, per germline. With V trimmed by 8 bases and J by 5 bases, 8 bases remained unmatched. The CDR3 DNA sequence: TGCAGCCTATCGGACGGGGGGGAGACCCAGTACTTC. This codes for CSLSDGGETQYF.

V usage is TRBV9 and J usage is TRBJ2-7; D unclear. This CDR3 has 12 amino acids. V lost 4 bases to trimming and J lost 6 bases, with 11 bases between them. Germline assignment: CDR1 SGDLS and CDR2 YYNGEE. The CDR3 region is CASSQSGGEQYF. CDR3 DNA: TGTGCCAGCAGCCAGTCGGGTGGCGAGCAGTACTTC.

The chain employs TRBV18 and TRBJ2-7; D unresolved. Trimming removed 1 base at V and 9 bases at J, with 13 bases between. The germline V gene has CDR1 KGHSH and CDR2 LQKENI. This CDR3 comprises 13 residues. For the CDR3, the DNA is TGTGCCAGCTCACCACAGGGCACCGATGGGCAGTACTTC. Protein: CASSPQGTDGQYF.

The V and J genes are TRBV9 and TRBJ2-1, with 7 bases matching TRBD2. Germline-derived CDR1 and CDR2 are SGDLS and YYNGEE. The length of the CDR3 is 12 residues. V lost 7 bases and J lost 5; bases outside the gene matches: 3. The CDR3 here is CASGTMNNEQFF. For the CDR3, the DNA is TGTGCCAGCGGGACTATGAACAATGAGCAGTTCTTC.

This rearrangement joins TRBV30 to TRBJ2-7; D could derive from TRBD1 or TRBD2 (6 bases each). The length of the CDR3 is 14 residues. The V end was cut by 0 bases, the J end by 7 bases, with 16 bases between. Looked up from germline, CDR1 is GTSNPN and CDR2 is SVGIG (reference sequence). CDR3 in DNA: TGTGCCTGGAGTGTACGGGCCGGAGGGGGGGAGCAGTACTTC. It encodes CAWSVRAGGGEQYF.

The chain employs TRBV7-8 and TRBJ2-7; TRBD1 might be the D (5 bases). The CDR3 is made up of 13 amino acids. V was pared by 4 bases and J by 2 bases, with 9 bases between. CDR1 and CDR2 (germline): SGHVS, FQNEAQ. CDR3 sequence: CASSSIRAYEQYF. In nucleotides, the CDR3 is TGTGCCAGCAGCTCAATCAGGGCCTACGAGCAGTACTTC.

This rearrangement joins TRBV5-1 to TRBJ2-1; D might be TRBD2 (6 bases). The CDR3 contains 14 residues. CDR1 SGHRS and CDR2 YFSETQ come from the germline V gene. V was trimmed by 3 bases and J by 4 bases, leaving 11 bases between them. In DNA form, the CDR3 reads TGCGCCAGCAGCTCGGGGGAGAGGTACAATGAGCAGTTCTTC. Amino acids: CASSSGERYNEQFF. Full variable domain (rest looked up from reference TRBV5-1 and TRBJ2-1): KAGVTQTPRYLIKTRGQQVTLSCSPISGHRSVSWYQQTPGQGLQFLFEYFSETQRNKGNFPGRFSGRQFSNSRSEMNVSTLELGDSALYLCASSSGERYNEQFFGPGTRLTVL.

The chain combines TRBV7-9 with TRBJ2-3; TRBD2 matches at 13 bases. The V and J ends lost 5 bases and 1 base, in that order; junction bases with no gene match: 6. The CDR3 sequence is 17 residues long. Germline CDR1 and CDR2: SEHNR and FQNEAQ (reference sequence). DNA for the CDR3: TGTGCCAGCAGCCCAGGACTAGCGGGAGCGCGCACAGATACGCAGTATTTT. This gives the protein CASSPGLAGARTDTQYF.

This chain joins TRBV4-3 and TRBJ2-3; 13 nucleotides line up with TRBD2. Germline values: CDR1 LGHNA, CDR2 YSLEER. This CDR3 has 20 residues. Trimming at V came to 4 bases and at J to 2 bases, leaving 15 bases not matched to a gene. CDR3 sequence (DNA): TGCGCCAGCAGCCGGGACCCCGGGACTAGCGGGGACGGCGTCACAGATACGCAGTATTTT. The encoded protein is CASSRDPGTSGDGVTDTQYF.

This clone has just a few counts. The genes are TRBV6-6 and TRBJ2-7, with 8 bases lining up with TRBD1. The CDR3 consists of 15 residues. Germline trimming cut 6 bases from V and 3 bases from J; bases unmatched to any gene: 10. Germline-derived CDR1 and CDR2 are MNHNY and SVGAGI (reference sequence). CDR3 bases: TGTGCCAGCAGGCTAACAGGGGGTAGAGGCTACGAGCAGTACTTC. It yields the protein CASRLTGGRGYEQYF.

The V call is TRBV27, the J call TRBJ2-1; 7 bases agree with TRBD2. Germline V gene data show CDR1 as MNHEY and CDR2 as SMNVEV (reference sequence). V was pared by 6 bases and J by 5 bases, with 16 bases of the junction left unmatched. This CDR3 spans 17 amino acids. CDR3 nucleotides: TGTGCCAGCAGGAACCCCCTTGGTGGCGGGAGCCACAATGAGCAGTTCTTC. Protein sequence: CASRNPLGGGSHNEQFF.

V usage is TRBV5-4 and J usage is TRBJ1-1; D remains unclear. The CDR3 spans 15 residues. The V gene's germline CDR1 is SGHNT and CDR2 YYREEE (reference sequence). V was clipped by 2 bases and J by 0 bases, with 11 bases between them. The DNA for the CDR3 is TGTGCCAGCAGCTTTGGCGGCTGGATGAACACTGAAGCTTTCTTT. Translated: CASSFGGWMNTEAFF. The full variable domain, with the rest looked up from reference TRBV5-4 and TRBJ1-1, is ETGVTQSPTHLIKTRGQQVTLRCSSQSGHNTVSWYQQALGQGPQFIFQYYREEENGRGNFPPRFSGLQFPNYSSELNVNALELDDSALYLCASSFGGWMNTEAFFGQGTRLTVV.

The CDR3 is CASSIGQGVGSNQPQHF. For the CDR3, the DNA is TGTGCCAGTAGTATTGGACAGGGAGTAGGTAGCAATCAGCCCCAGCATTTT. The rearrangement uses TRBV19 and TRBJ1-5; 8 nucleotides match TRBD1. V dropped 3 bases and J dropped 0; count of bases not matched to a gene: 7. The CDR3 covers 17 residues. CDR1 is LNHDA and CDR2 is SQIVND in the germline V gene (reference sequence). The full variable domain, rest sourced from reference TRBV19 and TRBJ1-5, is DGGITQSPKYLFRKEGQNVTLSCEQNLNHDAMYWYRQDPGQGLRLIYYSQIVNDFQKGDIAEGYSVSREKKESFPLTVTSAQKNPTAFYLCASSIGQGVGSNQPQHFGDGTRLSIL.